The rows below give T cell receptor beta chains drawn from one sample of a study of blood T cell repertoires in COVID-19. This table comes from immunoSEQ multiplex PCR, and its TCRdb copy is limited to in-frame clones, with some not included. This sample has 83,000 or so clones, with around 86% found just once. Sequenced material: peripheral blood. These receptors all come from an elderly man with active or convalescent COVID-19. CDR3s include the opening cysteine and the closing phenylalanine or tryptophan. D genes are given only for firm matches. The size field is filled for only some rows; it gives once, few, many or a size class.

TRBV3-1/TRBV3-2,NA,TRBJ1-2,TRBD1,CASSQDQGVYGYTF,TGTGCCAGCAGCCAAGATCAGGGGGTTTACGGCTACACCTTC
TRBV5-1,NA,TRBJ1-1,NA,CASSLDLGPNTEAFF,TGCGCCAGCAGCTTGGATCTGGGCCCGAACACTGAAGCTTTCTTT
TRBV18,NA,TRBJ1-5,TRBD1,CASSPGRGQEPQHF,TGTGCCAGCTCACCTGGCAGGGGGCAGGAGCCCCAGCATTTT
TRBV29-1,NA,TRBJ2-3,TRBD2,CSVEDLAGAHGGTDTQYF,TGCAGCGTTGAAGATCTAGCGGGGGCCCATGGGGGCACAGATACGCAGTATTTT
TRBV5-1,NA,TRBJ1-1,TRBD1,CASSEAQGAVSEAFF,TGCGCCAGCAGCGAGGCACAGGGGGCGGTGTCTGAAGCTTTCTTT
TRBV5-1,NA,TRBJ1-2,TRBD1,CASSLGQGGYTF,TGCGCCAGCAGCTTGGGACAGGGCGGCTACACCTTC
TRBV6-5,NA,TRBJ1-1,NA,CASSLRGNTEAFF,TGTGCCAGCAGTTTGCGGGGGAACACTGAAGCTTTCTTT
TRBV28,NA,TRBJ1-1,NA,CASSLYPATEAFF,TGTGCCAGCAGTTTATACCCCGCGACTGAAGCTTTCTTT
TRBV29-1,NA,TRBJ2-1,TRBD2,CSGGGDGEQFF,TGCAGCGGCGGGGGGGATGGCGAGCAGTTCTTC
TRBV11-1,NA,TRBJ1-1,NA,CASSLSGETFEAFF,TGTGCCAGCAGCTTAAGCGGAGAAACTTTTGAAGCTTTCTTT
TRBV11-2,once,TRBJ1-5,TRBD1,CASSRTGGSNQPQHF,TGTGCCAGCAGCAGGACAGGGGGCTCCAATCAGCCCCAGCATTTT
TRBV18,few,TRBJ1-1,NA,CASSPAQAIPSAEAFF,TGTGCCAGCTCACCAGCACAGGCGATTCCATCGGCTGAAGCTTTCTTT
TRBV5-1,NA,TRBJ2-3,NA,CASSADLASNTQYF,TGCGCCAGCAGCGCCGATTTGGCCTCGAATACGCAGTATTTT
TRBV11-2,few,TRBJ2-1,TRBD1,CASSLEGQGYNEQFF,TGTGCCAGCAGCTTAGAAGGACAGGGATACAATGAGCAGTTCTTC
TRBV19,NA,TRBJ1-2,NA,CASSEQGVAGYGYTF,TGTGCCAGTAGTGAACAGGGAGTGGCAGGCTATGGCTACACCTTC
TRBV5-1,NA,TRBJ1-1,TRBD1,CASSWTGRGQGEAFF,TGCGCCAGCAGCTGGACAGGGAGAGGCCAGGGTGAAGCTTTCTTT
TRBV27,NA,TRBJ1-5,NA,CASSFLGGGDQPQHF,TGTGCCAGCAGTTTCCTCGGGGGAGGGGATCAGCCCCAGCATTTT
TRBV6-5,NA,TRBJ2-1,NA,CASSPPTRTLEFF,TGTGCCAGCAGTCCTCCGACTAGAACCTTGGAGTTCTTC
TRBV25-1,NA,TRBJ1-2,NA,CASSEYGRANYGYTF,TGTGCCAGCAGTGAATACGGGAGAGCTAACTATGGCTACACCTTC
TRBV27,NA,TRBJ2-2,NA,CASSRGNTGELFF,TGTGCCAGCAGTAGGGGGAACACCGGGGAGCTGTTTTTT
TRBV6-5,NA,TRBJ2-1,NA,CASSYVDEQFF,TGTGCCAGCAGTTATGTCGATGAGCAGTTCTTC
TRBV19,NA,TRBJ2-1,NA,CASRRLGEQFF,TGTGCCAGTAGGAGACTTGGGGAGCAGTTCTTC
TRBV3-1/TRBV3-2,NA,TRBJ1-3,NA,CASSQGQYRGNTIYF,TGTGCCAGCAGCCAAGGACAGTATAGGGGAAACACCATATATTTT
TRBV19,NA,TRBJ2-1,TRBD1,CASSIVGTGVYGEQFF,TGTGCCAGTAGTATAGTTGGGACAGGGGTTTACGGGGAGCAGTTCTTC
TRBV7-9,once,TRBJ2-3,NA,CASSLQGPDTQYF,TGTGCCAGCAGCTTACAGGGGCCAGATACGCAGTATTTT
TRBV7-9,NA,TRBJ2-1,TRBD2,CASSWSGGRTYNEQFF,TGTGCCAGCAGCTGGTCGGGAGGACGAACCTACAATGAGCAGTTCTTC